This TCR beta chain was recovered during a study of control samples from healthy donors and cancer patients. This CDR3 has 15 amino acids. Germline V gives CDR1 SNHLY, CDR2 FYNNEI. J lost 1 base, V lost 8 bases, and 8 bases had no gene match. The protocol was immunoSEQ multiplex PCR, while the TCRdb copy is restricted to in-frame clones and leaves out a portion. Among 150,000 to 200,000 clones listed, just over 85% were seen once. The specimen sequenced was blood. The chain joins TRBV2 to TRBJ2-4; TRBD2 matches 7 bases. This clonotype was obtained from a woman in her twenties or thirties in good health. The CDR3 bases are TGTGCCAGCCTCCTGGGAGGGTTGGCCAAAAACATTCAGTACTTC. It encodes CASLLGGLAKNIQYF.